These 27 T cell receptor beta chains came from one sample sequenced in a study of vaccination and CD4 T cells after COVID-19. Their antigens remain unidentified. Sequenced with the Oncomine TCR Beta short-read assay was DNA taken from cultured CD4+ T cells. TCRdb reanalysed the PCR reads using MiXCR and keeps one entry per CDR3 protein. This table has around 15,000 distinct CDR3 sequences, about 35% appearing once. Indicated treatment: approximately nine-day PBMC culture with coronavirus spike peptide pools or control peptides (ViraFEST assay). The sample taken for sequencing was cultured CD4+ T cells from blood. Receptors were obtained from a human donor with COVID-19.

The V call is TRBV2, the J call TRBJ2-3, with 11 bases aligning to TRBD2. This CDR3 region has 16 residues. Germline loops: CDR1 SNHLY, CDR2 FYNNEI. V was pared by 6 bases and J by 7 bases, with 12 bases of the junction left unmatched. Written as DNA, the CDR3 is TGTGCCAGCAGATCCCCTAGCGGGGGGTTCATCAATACGCAGTATTTT. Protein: CASRSPSGGFINTQYF.

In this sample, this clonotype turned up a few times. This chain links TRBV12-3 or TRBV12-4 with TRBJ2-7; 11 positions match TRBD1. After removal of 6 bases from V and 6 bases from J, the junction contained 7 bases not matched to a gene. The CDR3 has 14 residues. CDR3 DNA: TGTGCCAGCAGCCGGGGGACAGGGGGTCGCGAGCAGTACTTC. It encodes CASSRGTGGREQYF.

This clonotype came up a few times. In nucleotides, the CDR3 is TGTGCCAGCAGCATAGGGACAGTGGCCAAAAACATTCAGTACTTC. Translating gives CASSIGTVAKNIQYF. The chain joins TRBV7-2 to TRBJ2-4; 7 nucleotides match TRBD1. Germline CDR1 is SGHTA and CDR2 is FQGNSA. CDR3 length: 15 amino acids. J was trimmed by 1 base and V by 5 bases; bases with no gene match: 5.

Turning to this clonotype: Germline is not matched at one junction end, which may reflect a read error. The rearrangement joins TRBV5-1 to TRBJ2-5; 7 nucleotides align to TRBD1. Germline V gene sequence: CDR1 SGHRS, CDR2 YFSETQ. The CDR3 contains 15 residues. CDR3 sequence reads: CASSLDGTAEEAQYF. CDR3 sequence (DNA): TGCGCCAGCAGCTTGGACGGGACAGCCGAAGAGGCCCAGTACTTC.

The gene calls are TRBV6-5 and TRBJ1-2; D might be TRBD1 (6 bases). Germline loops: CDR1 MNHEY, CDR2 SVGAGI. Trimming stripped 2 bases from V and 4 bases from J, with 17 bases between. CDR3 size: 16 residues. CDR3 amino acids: CASSYASGAQAYGYTF. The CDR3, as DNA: TGTGCCAGCAGTTACGCCTCAGGGGCGCAGGCCTATGGCTACACCTTC.

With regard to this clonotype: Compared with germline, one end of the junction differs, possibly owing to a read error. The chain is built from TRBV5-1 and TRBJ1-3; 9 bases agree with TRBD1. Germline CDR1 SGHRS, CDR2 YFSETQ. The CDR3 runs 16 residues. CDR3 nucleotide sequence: TGCGCCAGCAGCTATCCCGGGACAGGGAGTGGAGACACCATATATTTT. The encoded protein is CASSYPGTGSGDTIYF.

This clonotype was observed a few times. CDR3 in DNA: TGTGCCAGCAGCCGCGCCGGGCCCGACACCGGGGAGCTGTTTTTT. Translation gives CASSRAGPDTGELFF. The J gene is TRBJ2-2, the V gene TRBV7-9; no clear D gene. Trimming left V 5 bases short and J 3 bases short, with 13 bases between. The CDR3 is 15 amino acids. Germline V gene lookup returns CDR1 SEHNR and CDR2 FQNEAQ (reference sequence).

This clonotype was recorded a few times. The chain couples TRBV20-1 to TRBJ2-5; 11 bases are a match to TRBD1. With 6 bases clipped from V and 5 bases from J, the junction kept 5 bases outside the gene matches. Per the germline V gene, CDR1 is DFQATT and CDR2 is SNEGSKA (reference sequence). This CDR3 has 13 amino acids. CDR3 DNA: TGCAGTGCCAGGACAGGGGGCCTGGAGACCCAGTACTTC. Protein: CSARTGGLETQYF.

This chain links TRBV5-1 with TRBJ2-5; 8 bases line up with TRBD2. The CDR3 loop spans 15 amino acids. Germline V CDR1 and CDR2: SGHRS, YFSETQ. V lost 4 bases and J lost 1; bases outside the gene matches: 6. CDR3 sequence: CASSDGTSGQETQYF. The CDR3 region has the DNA TGCGCCAGCAGCGATGGAACTAGCGGCCAAGAGACCCAGTACTTC.

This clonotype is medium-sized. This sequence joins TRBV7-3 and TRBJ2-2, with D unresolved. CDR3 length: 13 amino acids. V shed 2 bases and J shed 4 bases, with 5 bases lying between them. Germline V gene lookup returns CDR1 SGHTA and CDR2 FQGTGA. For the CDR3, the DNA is TGTGCCAGCAGCTTACGAGGCACCGGGGAGCTGTTTTTT. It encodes CASSLRGTGELFF.

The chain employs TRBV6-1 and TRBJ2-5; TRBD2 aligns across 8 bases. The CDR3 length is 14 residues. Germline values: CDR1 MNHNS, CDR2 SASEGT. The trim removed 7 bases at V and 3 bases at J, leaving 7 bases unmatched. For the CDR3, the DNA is TGTGCCAGCATCGGGACTAGGATAGAAGAGACCCAGTACTTC. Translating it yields CASIGTRIEETQYF.

The CDR3 region has the DNA TGCAGTGCCGGCGGGAGTACGGCCCAGTACTTC. It is translated as CSAGGSTAQYF. This chain links TRBV20-1 with TRBJ2-5; 7 positions agree with TRBD2. Germline V gene sequence: CDR1 DFQATT, CDR2 SNEGSKA (reference sequence). V gave up 6 bases and J gave up 9 bases; unmatched junction bases: 7. The CDR3 runs 11 residues.

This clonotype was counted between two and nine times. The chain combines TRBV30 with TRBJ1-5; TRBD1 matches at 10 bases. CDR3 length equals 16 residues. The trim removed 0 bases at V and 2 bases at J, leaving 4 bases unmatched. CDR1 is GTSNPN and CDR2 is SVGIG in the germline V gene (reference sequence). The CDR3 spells CAWSVPGTGGNQPQHF. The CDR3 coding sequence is TGTGCCTGGAGTGTACCCGGGACAGGGGGCAATCAGCCCCAGCATTTT.

Here the CDR3 DNA reads TGTGCCAGTAGTATATCTAGCTCGGAGACCCAGTACTTC. It translates to CASSISSSETQYF. The chain links TRBV19 to TRBJ2-5; D might be TRBD2 (5 bases). V was clipped by 2 bases and J by 5 bases, with 9 bases between them. This CDR3 region has 13 residues. From germline, CDR1 is LNHDA and CDR2 SQIVND (reference sequence).

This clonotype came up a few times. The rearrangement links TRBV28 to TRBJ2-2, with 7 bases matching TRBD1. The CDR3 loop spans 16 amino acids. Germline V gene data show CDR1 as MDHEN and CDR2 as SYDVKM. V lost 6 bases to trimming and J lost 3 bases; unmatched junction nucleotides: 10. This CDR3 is CASRPHPGTDTGELFF. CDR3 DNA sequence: TGTGCCAGCAGACCTCACCCCGGGACAGACACCGGGGAGCTGTTTTTT. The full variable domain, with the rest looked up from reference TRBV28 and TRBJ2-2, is DVKVTQSSRYLVKRTGEKVFLECVQDMDHENMFWYRQDPGLGLRLIYFSYDVKMKEKGDIPEGYSVSREKKERFSLILESASTNQTSMYLCASRPHPGTDTGELFFGEGSRLTVL.

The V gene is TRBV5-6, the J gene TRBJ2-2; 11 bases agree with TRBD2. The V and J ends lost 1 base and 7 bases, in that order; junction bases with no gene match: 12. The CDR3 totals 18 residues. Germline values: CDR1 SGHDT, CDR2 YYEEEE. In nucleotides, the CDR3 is TGTGCCAGCAGCTTGACGCTAGCGGGGGGCCGAGGCGACGGGGAGCTGTTTTTT. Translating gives CASSLTLAGGRGDGELFF.

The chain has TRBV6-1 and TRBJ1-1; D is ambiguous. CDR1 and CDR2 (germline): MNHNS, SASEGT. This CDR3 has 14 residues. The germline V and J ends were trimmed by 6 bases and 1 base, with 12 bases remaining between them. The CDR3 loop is CASRPGRENTEAFF. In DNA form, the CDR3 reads TGTGCCAGCAGGCCCGGGCGGGAGAACACTGAAGCTTTCTTT.

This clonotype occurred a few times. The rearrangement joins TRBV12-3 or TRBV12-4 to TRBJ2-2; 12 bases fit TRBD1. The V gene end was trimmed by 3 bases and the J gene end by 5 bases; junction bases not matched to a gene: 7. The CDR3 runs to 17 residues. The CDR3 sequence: CASSLYGTGGSTGELFF. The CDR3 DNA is TGTGCCAGCAGTTTGTATGGGACAGGGGGCAGTACCGGGGAGCTGTTTTTT.

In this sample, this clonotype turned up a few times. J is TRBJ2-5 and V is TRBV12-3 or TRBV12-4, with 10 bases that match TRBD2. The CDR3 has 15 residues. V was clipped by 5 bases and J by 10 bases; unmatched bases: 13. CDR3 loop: CASSLPSGGERIQYF. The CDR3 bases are TGTGCCAGCAGTCTTCCTAGCGGGGGCGAGAGGATCCAGTACTTC.

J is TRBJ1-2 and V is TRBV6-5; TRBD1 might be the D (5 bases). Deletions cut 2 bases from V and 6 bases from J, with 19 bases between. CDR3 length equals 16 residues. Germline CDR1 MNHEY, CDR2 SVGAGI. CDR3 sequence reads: CASSYDPGKALDGYTF. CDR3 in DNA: TGTGCCAGCAGTTACGATCCAGGGAAGGCCCTCGATGGCTACACCTTC.

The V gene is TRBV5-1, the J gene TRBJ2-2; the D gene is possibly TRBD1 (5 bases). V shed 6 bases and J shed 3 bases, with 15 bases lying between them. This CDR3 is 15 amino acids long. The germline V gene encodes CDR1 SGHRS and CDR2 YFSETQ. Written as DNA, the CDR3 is TGCGCCAGCAAACTCAGGGCAAGGGACACCGGGGAGCTGTTTTTT. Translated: CASKLRARDTGELFF.

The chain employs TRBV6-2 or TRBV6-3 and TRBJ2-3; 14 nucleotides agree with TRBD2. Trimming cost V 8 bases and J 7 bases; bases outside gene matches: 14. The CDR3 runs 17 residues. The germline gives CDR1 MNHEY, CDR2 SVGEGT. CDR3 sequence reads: CASGRGLAGGSTNTQYF. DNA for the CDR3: TGTGCCAGCGGAAGAGGACTAGCGGGGGGCTCAACGAATACGCAGTATTTT.

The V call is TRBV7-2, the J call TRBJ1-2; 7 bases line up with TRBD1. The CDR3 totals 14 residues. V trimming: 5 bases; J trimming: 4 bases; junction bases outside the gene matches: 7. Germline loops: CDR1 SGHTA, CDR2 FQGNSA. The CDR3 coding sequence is TGTGCCAGCAGCCAGGACAGGAGGGGCTATGGCTACACCTTC. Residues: CASSQDRRGYGYTF.

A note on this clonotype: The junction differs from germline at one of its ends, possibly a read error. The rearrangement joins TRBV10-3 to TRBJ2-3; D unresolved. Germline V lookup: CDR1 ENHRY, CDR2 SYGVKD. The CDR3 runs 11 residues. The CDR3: CAVSNTDTQYF. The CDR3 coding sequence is TGTGCCGTCAGTAACACAGATACGCAGTATTTT.

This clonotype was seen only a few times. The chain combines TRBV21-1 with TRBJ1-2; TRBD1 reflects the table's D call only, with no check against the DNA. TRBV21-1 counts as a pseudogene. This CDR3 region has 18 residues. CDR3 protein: CASSRVGTGLYRYSGYTF. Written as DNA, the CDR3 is TGTGCCAGCAGCCGGGTAGGGACAGGGCTTTATCGGTATTCTGGCTACACCTTC.

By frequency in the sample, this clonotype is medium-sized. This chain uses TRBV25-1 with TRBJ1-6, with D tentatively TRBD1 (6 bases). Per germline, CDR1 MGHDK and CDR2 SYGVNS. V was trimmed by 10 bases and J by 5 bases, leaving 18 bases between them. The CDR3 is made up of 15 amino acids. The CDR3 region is CAIFRGTHDNSPLHF. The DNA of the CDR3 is TGTGCCATTTTCAGGGGAACCCATGATAATTCACCCCTCCACTTT. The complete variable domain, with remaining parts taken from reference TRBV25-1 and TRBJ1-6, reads EADIYQTPRYLVIGTGKKITLECSQTMGHDKMYWYQQDPGMELHLIHYSYGVNSTEKGDLSSESTVSRIRTEHFPLTLESARPSHTSQYLCAIFRGTHDNSPLHFGNGTRLTVT.

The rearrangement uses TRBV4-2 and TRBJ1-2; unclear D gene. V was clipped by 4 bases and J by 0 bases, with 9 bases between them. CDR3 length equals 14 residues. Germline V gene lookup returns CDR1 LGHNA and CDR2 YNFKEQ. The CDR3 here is CASSPNGANYGYTF. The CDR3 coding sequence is TGTGCCAGCAGCCCGAATGGGGCTAACTATGGCTACACCTTC.